This TCR beta chain is drawn from a study of CD8+CD57+ T cells in acquired aplastic anemia. General observations from the study: Patients shared twenty-nine CD8+ CDR3 sequences with controls.

Germline CDR1 is SGDLS and CDR2 is YYNGEE. The CDR3 spans 13 residues. As for this clonotype: Its target is unknown. Relative to the germline gene, one junction end is altered; a read error may explain this.

Both TCR beta VDJ combination and CDR3 sequence profiling were carried out. Genomic DNA was the template for this profiling. TCRdb passed the reads through MiXCR, listing each CDR3 protein once. The sample has fewer than 300,000 distinct CDR3 sequences, roughly 80% seen once. All patients picked for sequencing had shown, by flow cytometry, an expansion of CD8+CD57+ cells. A severe acquired aplastic anemia diagnosis applied to all patients. Specimen: sorted CD4+, CD8+, or CD8+CD57+ T cells (not recorded which) from PBMCs. The receptor was derived from a human donor with aplastic anemia. This chain uses TRBV9 with TRBJ2-3; the match to TRBD2 covers 8 bases. CDR3 in amino acids: CASSVSGGGRQQF. The DNA for the CDR3 is TGTGCCAGCAGCGTATCCGGGGGGGGTAGGCAGCAGTTT.